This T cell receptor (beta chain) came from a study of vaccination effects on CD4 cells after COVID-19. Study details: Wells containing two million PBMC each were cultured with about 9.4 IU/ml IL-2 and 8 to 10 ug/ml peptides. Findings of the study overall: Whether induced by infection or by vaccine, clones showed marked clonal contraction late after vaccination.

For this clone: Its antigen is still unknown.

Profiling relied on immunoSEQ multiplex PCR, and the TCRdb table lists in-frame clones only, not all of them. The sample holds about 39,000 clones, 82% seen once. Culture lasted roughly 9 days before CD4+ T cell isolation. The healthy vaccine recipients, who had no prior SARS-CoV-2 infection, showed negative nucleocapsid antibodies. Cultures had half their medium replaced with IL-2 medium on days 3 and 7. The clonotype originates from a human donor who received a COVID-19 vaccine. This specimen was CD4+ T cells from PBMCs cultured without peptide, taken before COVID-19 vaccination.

CDR3 nucleotide sequence: TGTGCCAGCAGCTTAACAGGGGGGGCGGCACGGGGTGAGCAGTTCTTC. Its protein product is CASSLTGGAARGEQFF. V and J are TRBV7-3 and TRBJ2-1; maybe TRBD2 (7 bases). The CDR3 has 16 amino acids. V lost 0 bases and J lost 9, with 18 bases in between. Germline values: CDR1 SGHTA, CDR2 FQGTGA.